The T cell receptor beta chain under discussion was sequenced for a study of cytomegalovirus exposure and HLA in healthy donors (dated by TCRdb to 2015 to 2018). Regarding the research as a whole: The 500 to 700 repertoires of the first cohort and the roughly 120 validation repertoires were produced on the same platform, according to a later analysis. The aim of the study was to test whether cataloging public T cell receptors could identify signatures of past pathogen exposure. A separate validation cohort of 100 to 150 different subjects was used in addition to the 666-subject first cohort. To predict cytomegalovirus infection status, the study combined high-throughput TCR immunosequencing, statistical association of individual TCRs with disease status, and machine learning.

Details on this clone: This clone's antigen is unknown. The input lacks base qualities; no much larger clone sits a single base away.

Library prep was done by the immunoSEQ multiplex PCR assay. From the authors' description of their analysis: To diagnose cytomegalovirus status from the catalog of TCR beta chain sequences, a statistical classification framework was built. TCRdb stores this immuneACCESS table with in-frame sequences only. Part of the clones is absent; in the studies checked, under half of the shortfall reflects unresolved V genes, and no reason is known for the rest. That table is the source of V, J and clone size, and D and trimming were worked out from the DNA. Counted in this sample were about 180,000 clones; around nine tenths of them appeared once. Clones ranked in the top ten supply 1.4% of the sample. The research as a whole found: Most TCR sequences were seen in very few donors, while some public TCRs were found in many individuals. Of the cluster scores, approximately 94% were above 0 in a later analysis, which found that TCRs clustered in the first cohort also tended to co-occur in the 120 or so validation repertoires. A later analysis lacked HLA typing for the validation cohort, so it scored co-occurrence in that cohort across all 110 or so repertoires. The classifier was reported to diagnose cytomegalovirus status with high specificity and sensitivity in both the original cohort and the validation cohort. In the study, about 150 TCR beta chains were listed as associated with cytomegalovirus. According to the authors, the approach could potentially be generalized to other disease states and immunological phenotypes. In vitro tests confirmed that a few of the cytomegalovirus-associated TCR beta chains recognize cytomegalovirus antigens.

The donors were included in the validation cohort of some 120 subjects, a group kept apart from the roughly 610-subject first cohort. Material for sequencing was PBMCs. The source of this sequence is a woman younger than 45 in good health and CMV-seronegative.

The nucleotide sequence reads as follows: TGTGCCAGTAGTATAGAGGCAGGGGTCGGCTACACCTTC. This yields the protein CASSIEAGVGYTF. The sequence joins TRBV19 to TRBJ1-2; TRBD1 is perhaps the D gene, given 6 matching bases. CDR1 is given as LNHDA and CDR2 as SQIVND, both from the germline V gene (reference sequence). The CDR3 covers 13 residues, taking in both the cysteine and the phenylalanine. Only the CDR3 part of the read is kept: 39 bases, read in frame from the first base. Trimming costs V 0 bases and J 8 bases, and their ends lie 10 bases apart.